Below are 26 T cell receptor beta chains sequenced from a single sample in a study of tumor-infiltrating lymphocytes in primary liver carcinoma. Germline DNA was also extracted, while the blood RNA originated from unsorted whole blood. With around 500 ng total RNA as template and a constant-region primer, TCR beta cDNA was made. Generation of the TCR beta libraries relied on three nested multiplex PCR rounds using slightly modified ARM-PCR. TRBV1-TRBV30 forward primers paired with a C-beta reverse primer were used in the first two PCR rounds, which ran approximately 10 cycles each. Each CDR3 protein is one row after TCRdb ran MiXCR on the multiplex PCR reads. There are 300,000 to 400,000 distinct CDR3 sequences in the sample; around 60% occur only once, and about 6.1% lies in the top ten. Sequenced: peripheral blood. The receptor set was obtained from a man aged 40-49 years with primary liver carcinoma and hepatitis B virus infection.

The chain couples TRBV14 to TRBJ2-1; D assignment may be TRBD1 or TRBD2 (5 bases each). The CDR3 loop spans 15 amino acids. Germline values: CDR1 SGHDN, CDR2 FVKESK. Between the trimmed V and J ends, which lost 6 bases and 0 bases, there was a span of 12 bases. CDR3 DNA: TGTGCCAGCAGTCGGGGCACTAACTCCTACAATGAGCAGTTCTTC. The encoded protein is CASSRGTNSYNEQFF.

In this sample, this clonotype turned up a few times. A much larger clone sits a single nucleotide away, making a read error possible. The rearrangement uses TRBV6-5 and TRBJ1-2, with D perhaps matching TRBD1 (5 bases). V lost 5 bases and J 4 bases, leaving 14 bases between the germline ends. CDR1 and CDR2 from the germline V gene are MNHEY and SVGAGI. The CDR3 is 14 residues long. The CDR3 sequence is CASSHGRGTYGYTF. The CDR3 bases are TGTGCCAGCAGTCACGGCCGGGGCACCTATGGCTACACCTTC.

This clonotype was recorded only once. This could be a read error, since a much larger clone is one nucleotide away. The V and J genes are TRBV10-3 and TRBJ2-7, with D perhaps matching TRBD2 (5 bases). V was trimmed by 2 bases and J by 6 bases, leaving 5 bases between them. In germline, CDR1 is ENHRY, CDR2 SYGVKD. This CDR3 contains 11 residues. The CDR3 nucleotides read TGTGCCATCAGTGAGGGGAGCGAGCAGTACTTC. Its protein is CAISEGSEQYF.

With regard to this clonotype: Germline and junction disagree at one end, which may indicate a read error. The J gene is TRBJ2-1, the V gene TRBV5-6, with 9 nucleotides matching TRBD2. This CDR3 comprises 18 residues. Germline CDR1 SGHDT, CDR2 YYEEEE. CDR3 nucleotides: TGTGCCAACAGCTTCTGGGGACTAGCAGGTTCAGTCTACAATGAGCAGTTCTTC. Protein product: CANSFWGLAGSVYNEQFF.

With regard to this clonotype: This may stem from a read error, because a much larger clone lies one nucleotide away. The CDR3 region is CASSESRGSPLRF. For the CDR3, the DNA is TGTGCCAGCAGTGAATCTAGGGGTTCACCCCTCCGCTTT. The chain links TRBV25-1 to TRBJ1-6; TRBD1 is a possible D gene (5 bases). CDR3 size: 13 residues. Germline V gene data show CDR1 as MGHDK and CDR2 as SYGVNS.

This clonotype was counted ten times or more. The rearrangement joins TRBV4-1 to TRBJ2-1; D not resolved. The V end lost 0 bases, the J end lost 0 bases, and 12 bases lay between the germline ends. Germline loops: CDR1 MGHRA, CDR2 YSYEKL. The CDR3 length is 17 residues. The CDR3 reads CASSQDQELSSYNEQFF. The CDR3 bases are TGCGCCAGCAGCCAAGACCAAGAGCTTAGCTCCTACAATGAGCAGTTCTTC.

About this clonotype: The missing conserved phenylalanine or tryptophan at the end of this CDR3 makes a read error likely. The rearrangement joins TRBV29-1 to TRBJ2-2, with TRBD1 as a possible D gene (6 bases). The CDR3 is 14 residues long. Germline CDR1 is SQVTM and CDR2 is ANQGSEA. The CDR3 protein is CSVRDNRNTGELFL. The CDR3 DNA sequence: TGTAGCGTTCGGGACAATAGGAACACCGGGGAGCTGTTTCTT.

V gene TRBV6-1 combines with J gene TRBJ2-2; the match to TRBD2 covers 10 bases. Trimming took 6 bases from V and 8 from J; bases not matched to a gene: 18. This CDR3 spans 18 amino acids. Looked up from germline, CDR1 is MNHNS and CDR2 is SASEGT. The CDR3 nucleotides read TGTGCCAGCAGCGGAATTCCGGGACTAGCGATTAACGCTGGGGAGCTGTTTTTT. It codes for CASSGIPGLAINAGELFF.

This clonotype was recorded many times. The chain is built from TRBV6-2 or TRBV6-3 and TRBJ2-1; 10 bases are a match to TRBD2. CDR3 size: 15 residues. Germline V lookup: CDR1 MNHEY, CDR2 SVGEGT. V trimming: 2 bases; J trimming: 7 bases; junction bases outside the gene matches: 5. The CDR3 nucleotides are TGTGCCAGCAGTTACCAGCGGGAGGGCCCGAATGAGCAGTTCTTC. It specifies CASSYQREGPNEQFF.

The chain combines TRBV11-3 with TRBJ2-7; D not resolved. CDR3 size: 14 residues. The V end was cut by 6 bases, the J end by 3 bases, with 15 bases between. The V gene's germline CDR1 is SGHNT and CDR2 YENEEA. This chain's CDR3 is CASSPRSAIYEQYF. The CDR3 DNA reads TGTGCCAGCAGTCCCCGGAGTGCAATCTACGAGCAGTACTTC. Looking up the rest from reference TRBV11-3 and TRBJ2-7 gives the full variable domain: EAGVVQSPRYKIIEKKQPVAFWCNPISGHNTLYWYLQNLGQGPELLIRYENEEAVDDSQLPKDRFSAERLKGVDSTLKIQPAELGDSAVYLCASSPRSAIYEQYFGPGTRLTVT.

Worth noting for this clonotype: Here the CDR3 omits its conserved ending phenylalanine or tryptophan, so a read error is the likely source. V and J are TRBV11-2 and TRBJ2-6; TRBD1 is a possible D gene (5 bases). This CDR3 has 14 amino acids. CDR1 SGHAT and CDR2 FQNNGV come from the germline V gene. The CDR3 DNA follows: TGTGCCAGCAGCACAGGATCTGGGGCCAACATCCTGACTTCC. Translating it yields CASSTGSGANILTS.

The chain uses TRBV10-3 and TRBJ2-5; the D is unclear. This CDR3 has 13 residues. The V and J ends lost 3 bases and 0 bases respectively, with 5 bases between them. The V gene's germline CDR1 is ENHRY and CDR2 SYGVKD. The CDR3 loop reads CAISDPHQETQYF. CDR3 nucleotides: TGTGCCATCAGTGATCCTCACCAAGAGACCCAGTACTTC.

This clonotype was observed once. A junction boundary mismatches the germline segment, possibly from a read error. The V call is TRBV6-1, the J call TRBJ2-5; D is unresolved. Germline CDR1 and CDR2: MNHNS and SASEGT. The CDR3 length is 15 residues. For the CDR3, the DNA is TGTGCCAGCAGTGAAGGCCCACAGCTCCAAGAGGCCCAGTACTTC. It encodes CASSEGPQLQEAQYF.

For this clonotype: Likely a read error: the CDR3 ends without its conserved phenylalanine or tryptophan. The DNA is left out, because the CDR3 cannot be placed on it with certainty; the CDR3 is given as TCRdb lists it. The chain recombines TRBV6-6 with TRBJ2-3; TRBD2, the table's D call, lacks a check against the DNA. The CDR3 length equals 15 residues, ends included. Germline assignment: CDR1 MNHNY and CDR2 SVGAGI (reference sequence). The CDR3 is CASSYVAGGTDTHYL.

This clonotype showed up just a few times. With a much larger clone just one base away, this may be a read error. This sequence joins TRBV12-3 or TRBV12-4 and TRBJ1-1; maybe TRBD1 (6 bases). The CDR3 runs to 16 residues. The CDR3: CTSSYGTGMRRTEAFF. The CDR3 DNA is TGTACCAGCAGTTATGGAACAGGGATGAGGAGGACTGAAGCTTTCTTT.

This clonotype was observed many times. The genes are TRBV29-1 and TRBJ2-5; D is possibly TRBD1 or TRBD2 (6 bases each). V lost 5 bases and J 4 bases, leaving 14 bases between the germline ends. The CDR3 is made up of 13 amino acids. The V gene's germline CDR1 is SQVTM and CDR2 ANQGSEA. The CDR3 reads CSVRRGIGETQYF. The CDR3 nucleotides read TGCAGCGTTAGGAGGGGGATTGGAGAGACCCAGTACTTC.

At least ten counts were recorded for this clonotype. The J gene is TRBJ2-2, the V gene TRBV11-2; D is tentatively TRBD1 or TRBD2 (5 bases each). The CDR3 has 15 residues. Looked up from germline, CDR1 is SGHAT and CDR2 is FQNNGV. Deletions cut 6 bases from V and 7 bases from J, with 18 bases between. For the CDR3, the DNA is TGTGCCAGCAGGCCGGACGGGACCCGCCTCGGGGAGCTGTTTTTT. Protein sequence: CASRPDGTRLGELFF.

To note about this clonotype: A read error may produce the germline difference seen at one junction end. The chain has TRBV11-2 and TRBJ2-5; tentative D call: TRBD2 (5 bases). The germline V gene has CDR1 SGHAT and CDR2 FQNNGV. This CDR3 has 14 residues. DNA for the CDR3: TGTGCCAGTAGCTTAAGCGGTGGGCTAGAGACCCAGTACTTC. Its translation is CASSLSGGLETQYF.

The table lists this clonotype with many counts. The genes are TRBV11-1 and TRBJ1-1; perhaps TRBD1 as D (6 bases). The germline V gene encodes CDR1 SGHAT and CDR2 FQDESV (reference sequence). There are 14 residues in the CDR3. Trimming removed 0 bases at V and 1 base at J, with 6 bases between. CDR3 nucleotides: TGTGCCAGCAGCTTAGCGGGGGCGAACACTGAAGCTTTCTTT. The encoded protein is CASSLAGANTEAFF.

Regarding this clonotype: A much larger clone differs by one base, so this may be a read error. The CDR3 region is CASSQPGQTDGQYF. In nucleotides, the CDR3 is TGCGCCAGCAGCCAACCAGGACAGACCGACGGGCAGTACTTC. The chain carries TRBV4-3 and TRBJ2-7; D is possibly TRBD1 (6 bases). CDR3 length: 14 residues. CDR1 and CDR2 (germline): LGHNA, YSLEER. The V end lost 2 bases, the J end lost 9 bases, and 17 bases lay between the germline ends.

The chain couples TRBV7-9 to TRBJ2-5, with no clear D. Germline V CDR1 and CDR2: SEHNR, FQNEAQ (reference sequence). V was shortened by 4 bases and J by 5 bases, with 11 bases between the two germline ends. This CDR3 has 13 amino acids. The CDR3 sequence is CASSSWTRETQYF. The CDR3 DNA reads TGTGCCAGCAGCTCTTGGACGAGGGAGACCCAGTACTTC.

The J gene is TRBJ2-5, the V gene TRBV12-3 or TRBV12-4, with a tentative D call TRBD1 (5 bases). Trimming pared 10 bases from V and 5 bases from J, leaving 17 bases between. The CDR3 contains 13 residues. In DNA form, the CDR3 reads TGTGCCATTACCCAGGGAAACGGGGAGACCCAGTACTTC. This encodes CAITQGNGETQYF.

A word on this clonotype: It may be a read error: a sequence one base away is much more abundant. The chain joins TRBV12-3 or TRBV12-4 to TRBJ2-7; the D gene is possibly TRBD1 (5 bases). The germline V and J ends were trimmed by 7 bases and 3 bases, with 16 bases remaining between them. The CDR3 has 14 amino acids. This CDR3 is CASTMTRGFYEQYF. The CDR3, as DNA: TGTGCCAGCACCATGACAAGGGGTTTCTACGAGCAGTACTTC.

A note on this clonotype: Possible read error: a much larger clone is one base away. Lacking the conserved final phenylalanine or tryptophan, this CDR3 likely reflects a read error. This chain uses TRBV4-1 with TRBJ1-6; no clear D. This CDR3 has 15 residues. V shed 5 bases and J shed 0 bases, with 8 bases lying between them. Germline assignment: CDR1 MGHRA and CDR2 YSYEKL. CDR3 amino acids: CASSDESSYNSPLHY. The CDR3 nucleotides are TGCGCCAGCAGCGACGAGAGCTCCTATAATTCACCCCTCCACTAT.

The chain carries TRBV5-6 and TRBJ2-1; D might be TRBD2 (5 bases). The V gene's germline CDR1 is SGHDT and CDR2 YYEEEE. CDR3 length equals 16 residues. The V end was cut by 2 bases, the J end by 5 bases, with 17 bases between. As DNA, the CDR3 is TGTGCCAGCAGCTTTAGCTGGAGGTCCGGCAACAATGAGCAGTTCTTC. Its protein is CASSFSWRSGNNEQFF.

This clonotype was seen just once. Mismatch with germline at one junction end may stem from a read error. The genes are TRBV11-2 and TRBJ1-1; D ambiguous. The germline CDR1 and CDR2 sequences are SGHAT and FQNNGV. The CDR3 runs to 14 residues. The CDR3 region has the DNA TGTGCTAGCAGCTTAAGATTGGGGTGGACTGAAGCTTTCTTT. Translating it yields CASSLRLGWTEAFF.